A single sample gave rise to the 26 T cell receptor beta chains below, sequenced in a study of naive and memory T cell subsets. The beta constant-region primer was an equimolar mix of two oligonucleotides covering TRBC1 and TRBC2. TCRdb re-called the UMI-ligation and nested PCR reads with MiXCR, one entry per CDR3 protein. The sample carries 140,000 to 150,000 distinct CDR3 sequences, over 15% recorded once. Sequences were obtained from naive CD4+ T cells from blood. These TCRs come from a human donor in good health.

The chain uses TRBV29-1 and TRBJ2-1; possible D gene TRBD2, 5 bases. The V end lost 6 bases, the J end lost 15 bases, and 15 bases lay between the germline ends. CDR1 and CDR2 (germline): SQVTM, ANQGSEA. The CDR3 spans 10 residues. The CDR3, as DNA: TGCAGCGTAGGTCAGAGGGAACGGTTCTTC. It specifies CSVGQRERFF.

This clonotype was counted a few times. The chain is built from TRBV29-1 and TRBJ1-1; unclear D gene. The length of the CDR3 is 12 residues. V was pared by 6 bases and J by 0 bases, with 8 bases between. CDR1 is SQVTM, CDR2 ANQGSEA, per germline. CDR3 amino acids: CSVGILNTEAFF. DNA of the CDR3: TGCAGCGTAGGCATTTTGAACACTGAAGCTTTCTTT.

This CDR3 is CASSLTRAADTQYF. The CDR3, as DNA: TGCGCCAGCAGCTTGACTAGGGCCGCAGATACGCAGTATTTT. This chain connects TRBV5-1 to TRBJ2-3, with TRBD2 as a possible D gene (5 bases). The CDR3 spans 14 residues. Looked up from germline, CDR1 is SGHRS and CDR2 is YFSETQ. V dropped 1 base and J dropped 4 bases, with 10 bases sitting between them.

The chain uses TRBV6-5 and TRBJ1-4; maybe TRBD1 (5 bases). V was trimmed by 5 bases and J by 4 bases, leaving 11 bases between them. This CDR3 spans 14 amino acids. Germline V gives CDR1 MNHEY, CDR2 SVGAGI. CDR3 residues: CASSPDRDNEKLFF. Here the CDR3 DNA reads TGTGCCAGCAGTCCCGACAGAGATAATGAAAAACTGTTTTTT.

This clonotype appeared a few times. V and J are TRBV29-1 and TRBJ2-3, with 7 bases aligning to TRBD2. Per germline, CDR1 SQVTM and CDR2 ANQGSEA. J was trimmed by 12 bases and V by 7 bases; bases with no gene match: 13. The CDR3 contains 12 residues. CDR3 bases: TGCAGCGGATCAGAGAGCGGGAAGCGACAGTATTTT. It encodes CSGSESGKRQYF.

There are many counts of this clonotype. The gene calls are TRBV20-1 and TRBJ2-1, with 8 bases aligning to TRBD2. CDR3 length: 16 residues. The V gene's germline CDR1 is DFQATT and CDR2 SNEGSKA (reference sequence). With V trimmed by 0 bases and J by 0 bases, 4 bases remained unmatched. CDR3 sequence reads: CSARDPSGFSYNEQFF. CDR3 bases: TGCAGTGCTAGAGATCCTAGCGGGTTCTCCTACAATGAGCAGTTCTTC.

This clonotype was picked up many times. The V and J genes are TRBV27 and TRBJ2-7; the D call may be TRBD1 or TRBD2 (5 bases each). The CDR3 is made up of 15 amino acids. Between the trimmed V and J ends, which lost 5 bases and 2 bases, there was a span of 16 bases. Germline loops: CDR1 MNHEY, CDR2 SMNVEV (reference sequence). The DNA of the CDR3 is TGTGCCAGCAGTACCTCCGGGACGGAAGCCTACGAGCAGTACTTC. Translation gives CASSTSGTEAYEQYF.

This clonotype was seen ten or more times. V usage is TRBV20-1 and J usage is TRBJ2-5, with D possibly being TRBD2 (6 bases). The CDR3 spans 13 residues. With 7 bases removed from V and 2 bases from J, the gap between germline ends came to 14 bases. CDR1 and CDR2 from the germline V gene are DFQATT and SNEGSKA (reference sequence). The CDR3 sequence: CSGAGREQETQYF. For the CDR3, the DNA is TGCAGTGGGGCGGGGCGAGAACAAGAGACCCAGTACTTC.

This rearrangement joins TRBV5-5 to TRBJ1-4; unclear D gene. This CDR3 region has 15 residues. Germline values: CDR1 SGHKS, CDR2 YYEKEE (reference sequence). Trimming left V 0 bases short and J 3 bases short, with 9 bases between. CDR3 loop: CASSLDPGPNEKLFF. The DNA for the CDR3 is TGTGCCAGCAGCTTGGATCCAGGTCCTAATGAAAAACTGTTTTTT.

The table lists this clonotype with a few counts. The chain couples TRBV9 to TRBJ2-1; 7 nucleotides match TRBD2. This CDR3 is built from 15 residues. The germline CDR1 and CDR2 sequences are SGDLS and YYNGEE. The V and J ends lost 3 bases and 6 bases, in that order; junction bases with no gene match: 9. The CDR3 spells CASSAWEGYRNEQFF. The CDR3 DNA follows: TGTGCCAGCAGCGCGTGGGAGGGGTATCGCAATGAGCAGTTCTTC.

This rearrangement joins TRBV6-6 to TRBJ1-5; possibly TRBD1 for D (5 bases). The CDR3 length is 13 residues. CDR1 and CDR2 (germline): MNHNY, SVGAGI (reference sequence). The V gene lost 8 bases and the J gene lost 0 bases, with 8 bases spanning the gap. This CDR3 is CASVGVSNQPQHF. As DNA, the CDR3 is TGTGCCAGCGTGGGGGTTAGCAATCAGCCCCAGCATTTT.

The V call is TRBV4-1, the J call TRBJ2-1; 8 positions agree with TRBD2. This CDR3 comprises 13 residues. With 1 base clipped from V and 15 bases from J, the junction kept 8 bases outside the gene matches. The germline gives CDR1 MGHRA, CDR2 YSYEKL. CDR3 nucleotide sequence: TGCGCCAGCAGCCAAGTCCCGGGAGGGCCTCCGTTCTTC. Translation gives CASSQVPGGPPFF.

The J gene is TRBJ2-1, the V gene TRBV20-1; TRBD2 agrees at 12 bases. V lost 5 bases and J lost 9; bases outside the gene matches: 8. This CDR3 is 14 amino acids long. Germline CDR1 DFQATT, CDR2 SNEGSKA (reference sequence). CDR3 DNA: TGCAGTGCTCGACTAGCGGGAGAATTGGGTGAGCAGTTCTTC. This codes for CSARLAGELGEQFF.

This clonotype has only a few counts. The CDR3 is CASSLSPAYSNQPQHF. CDR3 nucleotides: TGTGCCAGCAGTTTATCGCCAGCCTATAGCAATCAGCCCCAGCATTTT. The J gene is TRBJ1-5, the V gene TRBV27; D gene ambiguous. The CDR3 extends over 16 amino acids. V lost 0 bases, J lost 0 bases, and 9 bases lay in between. Germline lookup yields CDR1 MNHEY and CDR2 SMNVEV (reference sequence).

This clonotype was observed a few times. The V gene is TRBV6-2 or TRBV6-3, the J gene TRBJ2-1; D ambiguous. V was cut by 7 bases and J by 7 bases, with 8 bases left in between. The germline gives CDR1 MNHEY, CDR2 SVGEGT. CDR3 length: 11 amino acids. The CDR3 here is CASTSFNEQFF. CDR3 nucleotides: TGTGCCAGCACCTCCTTTAATGAGCAGTTCTTC.

The chain links TRBV5-1 to TRBJ2-7, with TRBD2 matching over 8 bases. Germline lookup yields CDR1 SGHRS and CDR2 YFSETQ. The CDR3 is 17 amino acids. Trimming at V came to 3 bases and at J to 4 bases, leaving 15 bases not matched to a gene. CDR3 sequence (DNA): TGCGCCAGCAGCTCGGCGACTAGCGTAAACCCGTTGTACGAGCAGTACTTC. Residues: CASSSATSVNPLYEQYF.

This clonotype has a handful of counts. The V gene is TRBV28, the J gene TRBJ1-1; maybe TRBD1 (6 bases). The CDR3 sequence is 13 residues long. Germline assignment: CDR1 MDHEN and CDR2 SYDVKM. V was pared by 5 bases and J by 8 bases, with 15 bases between. The CDR3 region is CASSRGQNMEAFF. DNA for the CDR3: TGTGCCAGCAGTCGAGGACAGAACATGGAAGCTTTCTTT.

This clonotype was detected only a few times. This rearrangement joins TRBV7-9 to TRBJ2-1; 8 nucleotides agree with TRBD2. The CDR3 is made up of 15 amino acids. Germline CDR1 SEHNR, CDR2 FQNEAQ (reference sequence). Unmatched junction bases numbered 3, after V lost 3 bases and J lost 2 bases. CDR3 DNA: TGTGCCAGCAGCTTTACTAGCGGTACCTACAATGAGCAGTTCTTC. This sequence encodes CASSFTSGTYNEQFF.

The sample holds many counts of this clonotype. The rearrangement joins TRBV7-2 to TRBJ2-1, with unresolved D. V shed 2 bases and J shed 6 bases, with 5 bases lying between them. Germline lookup yields CDR1 SGHTA and CDR2 FQGNSA. The CDR3 is 12 residues long. The CDR3 bases are TGTGCCAGCAGCTTATCCGCCAATGAGCAGTTCTTC. The encoded protein is CASSLSANEQFF. Full variable domain (rest looked up from reference TRBV7-2 and TRBJ2-1): GAGVSQSPSNKVTEKGKDVELRCDPISGHTALYWYRQSLGQGLEFLIYFQGNSAPDKSGLPSDRFSAERTGGSVSTLTIQRTQQEDSAVYLCASSLSANEQFFGPGTRLTVL.

This clonotype was counted between two and nine times. V is TRBV29-1 and J is TRBJ2-3; perhaps D is TRBD1 or TRBD2 (6 bases each). Trimming took 1 base from V and 7 from J, leaving 18 bases between them. CDR1 is SQVTM, CDR2 ANQGSEA, per germline. The CDR3 is made up of 15 amino acids. This chain's CDR3 is CSVEGTGGGRNTQYF. The CDR3 DNA follows: TGCAGCGTTGAAGGGACCGGAGGGGGGCGAAATACGCAGTATTTT.

There are a few counts of this clonotype. The J gene is TRBJ2-7, the V gene TRBV29-1; D remains ambiguous. From germline, CDR1 is SQVTM and CDR2 ANQGSEA. CDR3 length: 11 amino acids. The germline V and J ends were trimmed by 5 bases and 5 bases, with 10 bases remaining between them. Here the CDR3 DNA reads TGCAGCGTTTCAAGGGTCCACGAGCAGTACTTC. Protein sequence: CSVSRVHEQYF.

As DNA, the CDR3 is TGCAGCTTCTTAGCGGGAGTAAACACAGATACGCAGTATTTT. Translated, it gives CSFLAGVNTDTQYF. The rearrangement links TRBV29-1 to TRBJ2-3; 9 positions match TRBD2. The length of the CDR3 is 14 residues. The ends lost 8 bases at V and 2 bases at J; junction bases unmatched: 8. Germline CDR1 and CDR2: SQVTM and ANQGSEA.

V and J are TRBV11-2 and TRBJ2-3, with D perhaps assigned TRBD1 or TRBD2 (6 bases each). The germline gives CDR1 SGHAT, CDR2 FQNNGV. The V end was cut by 1 base, the J end by 6 bases, with 14 bases between. The CDR3 consists of 15 residues. The CDR3 loop is CASSLGGARPDTQYF. The CDR3 nucleotides read TGTGCCAGCAGCTTAGGGGGGGCCAGACCGGATACGCAGTATTTT.

The chain uses TRBV13 and TRBJ1-1; D is possibly TRBD1 (6 bases). The V and J ends lost 1 base and 0 bases respectively, with 12 bases between them. There are 16 residues in the CDR3. Germline CDR1 PRHDT, CDR2 FYEKMQ (reference sequence). CDR3 amino acids: CASSLETGAMNTEAFF. CDR3 bases: TGTGCCAGCAGCTTAGAGACGGGGGCGATGAACACTGAAGCTTTCTTT.

This clonotype turned up a few times. The V and J genes are TRBV7-2 and TRBJ2-6; no clear D. V lost 1 base to trimming and J lost 1 base, with 14 bases between them. This CDR3 is built from 18 residues. Per germline, CDR1 SGHTA and CDR2 FQGNSA. CDR3 residues: CASSLDEATVSGANVLTF. The CDR3 DNA sequence: TGTGCCAGCAGCTTAGACGAGGCGACCGTGTCTGGGGCCAACGTCCTGACTTTC. Full variable domain (outside the CDR3, taken from reference TRBV7-2 and TRBJ2-6): GAGVSQSPSNKVTEKGKDVELRCDPISGHTALYWYRQSLGQGLEFLIYFQGNSAPDKSGLPSDRFSAERTGGSVSTLTIQRTQQEDSAVYLCASSLDEATVSGANVLTFGAGSRLTVL.

The V call is TRBV3-1, the J call TRBJ2-7; unclear D gene. V was cut by 6 bases and J by 1 base, with 16 bases left in between. The CDR3 is made up of 15 amino acids. Germline loops: CDR1 LGHDT, CDR2 YNNKEL (reference sequence). CDR3 sequence reads: CASSLKISGSYEQYF. CDR3 coding DNA: TGTGCCAGCAGTCTCAAGATCTCGGGTTCCTACGAGCAGTACTTC.